This entry describes one TCR beta chain. Its antigen remains undetermined. No much larger clone is present one base from it, and per-base qualities are unavailable. CDR1 and CDR2 are drawn from the germline V gene: SGHVT, SQSDAQ. After removal of 2 bases from V and 5 bases from J, the junction retains 13 bases not matched to a gene. Taken from cysteine to phenylalanine, the CDR3 has 17 residues. Just CDR3 DNA is preserved here, 51 bases in frame from base 1. The cohort comprised 550 to 700 healthy bone marrow donors. At the time of sampling, all cohort members were nominally healthy, though unrecorded immune exposures were likely present. The donor was CMV seronegative and was included in the group of several hundred seronegative cohort members. Every donor gave a peripheral blood sample, and the peripheral blood mononuclear cells from that sample were used for TCR beta sequencing. The Qiagen DNeasy Blood Extraction Kit was used to extract genomic DNA from the blood cell samples.

This sample stems from a study of cytomegalovirus exposure and HLA in healthy donors (TCRdb year 2017). Study-wide context: According to an earlier analysis of 587 of the donors, 150 million to 200 million T cells yielded 120 million or so unique TCR beta sequences and 276 Gb of sequence data. About 280 gigabases of sequencing data and around 87 million unique TCR sequences were included in an early release covering around 600 HLA-typed donors. Among the approximately 430 genotyped donors, about 83% belonged to the genetic ancestry cluster associated with self-reported Caucasian donors. The aim of the study was to test whether cataloging public T cell receptors could identify signatures of past pathogen exposure. Using immunosequencing, the study profiled T cell repertoires from approximately 700 subjects and related those repertoires to cytomegalovirus serostatus. Besides the first cohort of more than 650 subjects, a separate validation cohort made up of over a hundred different subjects was used. To predict cytomegalovirus infection status, the study brought together high-throughput TCR immunosequencing, statistical association of individual TCRs with disease status, and machine learning. A later analysis re-examined previously published TCR beta repertoires from about 670 donors and added high-resolution HLA genotyping to investigate patterns of TCR occurrence. The later analysis used no new phenotypic data to find candidate immune exposures, relying instead on TCR beta sequences and their occurrence across donors. An earlier analysis of some 600 of the donors applied high-throughput TCR beta sequencing to assess whether each TCR beta V gene segment acted as functional or pseudogenic. Donor age, sex, ethnicity and CMV serostatus were collected together with the repertoire data. A later genetic analysis used genome-wide SNP genotypes for about 60% of the 666 donors, treating that subset as a discovery cohort. All discovery cohort repertoires had been generated using a single sequencing platform. HLA typing included class I and class II loci at four-digit resolution. Typing coverage differed by locus: A, B, C, DRB1 and DQB1 were typed in roughly 629-640 donors, DQA1 in about 500, DPA1 in some 600, and DPB1 in around 440. Roughly 5 DR-DQ haplotypes were handled as single units for association and clustering, since linkage in the cohort was strong. Among some 410 genotyped donors of the cohort, an average of approximately 240,000 unique TCR beta nucleotide sequences was sequenced per donor, of which 15% to 20% were non-productive. What the authors observed across the whole study: A cluster of highly shared sequence variants was judged likely to be a technical artifact of the sequencing pipeline. In both the original and validation cohorts, the classifier was reported to diagnose cytomegalovirus status with high specificity and sensitivity. A later analysis reported that several top co-occurrence clusters appeared linked to parvovirus B19, influenza, CMV and Epstein-Barr virus. According to a later analysis, TCR association rates differed among HLA loci, with DRB1 alleles showing the most associated TCRs and HLA-C alleles showing the fewest. A few of the identified cytomegalovirus-associated TCR beta chains were confirmed in vitro to be specific for cytomegalovirus antigens. Across donors, most TCR sequences were observed very rarely, whereas some public TCRs were present in many individuals. A further reported finding was that TCR beta sequences accurately predicted the HLA-A and HLA-B alleles for most subjects in the first cohort. A later genetic analysis associated a missense DCLRE1C variant with V-gene and J-gene trimming of TCR beta chains, and an independent cohort replicated the association. In the study, approximately 160 TCR beta chains were listed as associated with cytomegalovirus. It was suggested by the authors that the approach could potentially be generalized to other disease states and immunological phenotypes. Linkage disequilibrium might explain the correlated functional status among segregating V segments, but an unknown experimental factor could not be excluded. Strong co-occurrence of HLA alleles, especially DR and DQ, made assigning TCR associations to individual alleles difficult. Because the 87-base-pair reads could not distinguish some IMGT-functional V segments, including TRBV6-2 and TRBV6-3, those segments were excluded. Because counts were too low, seventeen rarely observed V segments, including chromosome 9 orphons, were excluded from the earlier analysis of around 640 of the donors. Compared with equally common non-associated chains, HLA-associated TCR beta chains in a later analysis were more clonally expanded and had lower generation probabilities. Because some donors lacked HLA typing at each locus, the association tests relied only on the typed subset. A later analysis found that most CMV-associated TCR beta chains appeared HLA-restricted, with HLA associations seemingly driven largely by CMV exposure. Only TCR beta chains were sequenced in this cohort, and the absence of alpha or paired-chain data limited detectable features. Compared with the approximately 670-donor mean, donors in an Asian-associated ancestry cluster had fewer N-insertions in productive TCRs, according to a later genetic analysis. In an earlier analysis of 587 of the donors, most TCR beta V segments appeared in productive rearrangements about 87% or about 30% of the time, broadly matching IMGT annotations. Specific HLA alleles were associated with some 15,000 TCR beta sequences at a false discovery rate of 0.05 in a later analysis. Sequencing depth was assumed to be roughly uniform across donors in the presence/absence analyses, though that assumption may not hold. The only immune exposure information available for the cohort was CMV serostatus.

The library was produced with the immunoSEQ multiplex PCR assay. For the multiplex PCR, a mixture combining 60 forward primers for TCR Vbeta segments and 13 reverse primers for TCR Jbeta segments was used. The CDR3 region of rearranged TCR beta genes was amplified from genomic DNA by a multiplex PCR assay. The Illumina HiSeq System was used to sequence the amplified TCR beta libraries as 87-base-pair reads. For the original study's pipeline: A later analysis counted around 72 million unique TCR beta chains across the 500 to 850 repertoires, and around 9.9 million of these chains were shared by at least two donors. Raw reads were error-corrected and collapsed into unique sequences with a nearest-neighbor algorithm that merged closely related sequences to remove PCR and sequencing errors. CDR3 sequences were aligned to IMGT reference sequences to assign V, D and J gene segments. For a sequence to be retained, a match of at least six nucleotides to both a V gene segment and a J gene segment was required. Rearrangements were called productive when the CDR3 lacked stop codons and stayed in frame with V and J; all others were non-productive. Following IMGT convention, CDR3 was defined as the stretch from the second conserved V-encoded cysteine up to the conserved J-encoded phenylalanine. The earlier analysis of about 570 of the donors excluded any sequence lacking an unambiguous match to a single V gene segment. In an earlier analysis of 587 of the donors, a V segment was called functional when productive rearrangements were above 56.7%, and segregating when the standard deviation between donors exceeded 5%. To diagnose cytomegalovirus status from the catalog of TCR beta chain sequences, a statistical classification framework was built. A later analysis assigned V and J genes by comparing TCR nucleotide sequences with IMGT/GENE-DB human TR gene sequences. In a later analysis, CDR3 sequences and most-parsimonious VDJ recombination scenarios were assigned using the TCRdist pipeline. In a later analysis, each TCR beta chain was defined by its CDR3 amino acid sequence together with its V-gene family, and reads lacking a unique V-gene family were excluded. In a later analysis, 450 to 600 highly shared, low-generation-probability nucleotide sequences were removed to address suspected cross-contamination and a sequencing artifact. For each public chain, a later analysis derived a clonal expansion index from normalized ranks of inferred template counts within each repertoire. A later analysis computed generation probabilities with a VDJ recombination model fitted to out-of-frame rearrangements, and checked the results against IGoR. In a later analysis, hypergeometric tests were used to score TCR-TCR, TCR-HLA and TCR-CMV co-occurrence, with a repertoire-size bias correction applied to TCR pairs. In a later analysis, false discovery rates were estimated by permuting HLA or CMV assignments 20 times. In a later analysis, co-occurring TCRs were grouped using DBSCAN, with TCRdist sequence similarity added in when clustering inside HLA-allele-positive subsets. Repertoires with fewer than 30,000 or more than 120,000 public chains were left out of co-occurrence clustering, as were a few repertoires with anomalous nucleotide sharing. Here the immuneACCESS table is served through TCRdb, limited to in-frame sequences with V and J called. Missing clones are a known gap in these copies; in checked studies unresolved V genes cover under half, and the rest lacks a known reason. The DNA was the basis for D and trimming; V, J and clone size are from that table. This sample gives roughly 110,000 clones in total; 60% to 80% of them show up just once. The ten biggest clones cover roughly 0.79% of the sample.

This clonotype was obtained from a boy younger than 18 in good health and CMV-seronegative. Sequenced: PBMCs. The sequence joins TRBV7-4 to TRBJ1-1, with TRBD1 identical over 8 junction bases. The DNA sequence is given as TGTGCCAGCAGCTTACCCACTATCGACAGGGGAAGGACTGAAGCTTTCTTT. It is translated as CASSLPTIDRGRTEAFF. Outside the CDR3, residues come from the reference TRBV7-4 and TRBJ1-1 proteins, so the full variable domain is: GAGVSQSPRYKVAKRGRDVALRCDSISGHVTLYWYRQTLGQGSEVLTYSQSDAQRDKSGRPSGRFSAERPERSVSTLKIQRTEQGDSAVYLCASSLPTIDRGRTEAFFGQGTRLTVV.